The rows below give T cell receptor beta chains drawn from one sample of a study of post-analysis software for immune sequencing data. TCRdb called the PCR reads again in MiXCR, with one record for every CDR3 protein. The sample carries approximately 630,000 distinct CDR3 sequences, approximately 59% recorded once. The specimen sequenced was blood. The receptors here all came from a girl aged 2 to 9 with multiple sclerosis. The CDR3 runs from the conserved cysteine through the conserved F or W. A row's size may be missing; if present it is once, few, many or a size class.

abundance | j_gene | v_gene | CDR3aa
few | TRBJ2-3 | TRBV6-5 | CASSYSRWYTDTQYF
few | TRBJ2-7 | TRBV5-5 | CASSLLSGGDEQYF
NA | TRBJ2-6 | TRBV6-5 | CASSREESPGANVRTF
NA | TRBJ2-2 | TRBV3-1 | CASSPWARGNTGELFF
few | TRBJ2-1 | TRBV29-1 | CSVQETYNEQFF
NA | TRBJ2-3 | TRBV12-3/TRBV12-4 | CASSRGVSQYF
NA | TRBJ2-3 | TRBV29-1 | CSVARVGGRTDTQYF
NA | TRBJ2-3 | TRBV3-1 | CASSPDTNWHTQYF
NA | TRBJ2-1 | TRBV5-1 | CASSPPPSPNNEQFF
NA | TRBJ1-2 | TRBV6-5 | CASSYPAYGYTF
few | TRBJ2-1 | TRBV29-1 | CSVGGIRGRDNEQFF
few | TRBJ2-1 | TRBV12-3/TRBV12-4 | CASSYRGQQFF
NA | TRBJ2-3 | TRBV7-3 | CASSSVTSGSTDTQYF
NA | TRBJ2-7 | TRBV29-1 | CSVPGHTSYEQYF
NA | TRBJ1-2 | TRBV6-5 | CASSPSDRGHGYTF
NA | TRBJ2-3 | TRBV12-3/TRBV12-4 | CASSSASGYTDTQYF
NA | TRBJ2-5 | TRBV20-1 | CSASSRRQETQYF
NA | TRBJ2-3 | TRBV4-3 | CASSQEYRGDTQYF
NA | NA | TRBV12-3/TRBV12-4 | CASSFREGAGETQYF
NA | TRBJ1-5 | TRBV29-1 | CSVTGGLGGNQPQHF
NA | TRBJ2-5 | TRBV7-9 | CASSEQGSQETQYF
few | TRBJ2-3 | TRBV27 | CASSFGGLGDTQYF
NA | TRBJ2-1 | TRBV7-2 | CASSYSVDEQFF
NA | TRBJ2-7 | TRBV29-1 | CSVEDLSGRSYEQYF
NA | TRBJ1-5 | TRBV29-1 | CSVGSVRWGPQHF
NA | TRBJ2-1 | TRBV5-6 | CASSLRFPGKGGEQFF
NA | TRBJ1-1 | TRBV5-1 | CASSLDGRGNTEAFF
few | TRBJ1-2 | TRBV24-1 | CATSDLRDNYGYIF
few | NA | TRBV5-8 | CASSLPGQGKETQYF
NA | TRBJ1-2 | TRBV18 | CASSPKADYGYTF
NA | TRBJ1-2 | TRBV10-3 | CAISEQGTGGYTF
NA | TRBJ2-7 | TRBV5-6 | CASSSAGSVRYEQYF
NA | TRBJ2-5 | TRBV25-1 | CASSTSGSRVQETQYF
NA | TRBJ2-7 | TRBV7-2 | CASSLASGSGYEQYF
NA | TRBJ2-7 | TRBV2 | CASAYSGTSGLYEQYF
NA | TRBJ1-6 | TRBV25-1 | CASSDIQALNSPLHF
NA | TRBJ2-1 | TRBV27 | CASSGSLLSGGARNGQFF